The clone carrying this T cell receptor (beta chain) has ten or more counts. Its specificity is unknown. The CDR3 spans 13 residues. V shed 2 bases and J shed 2 bases, with 6 bases lying between them. CDR1 and CDR2 from the germline V gene are WSHSY and SAAADI. This record belongs to a study of T cells in Graves' hyperthyroidism and ophthalmopathy. Findings of the study overall: Appearing also in blood were most of the thyroid clonotypes expanded above 0.001.

Graves' hyperthyroidism without ophthalmopathy progression within 18 months was termed stable. In patients aged 18 to 65, hyperthyroidism was newly diagnosed, with duration under 2 months. Used for diagnoses were clinical symptoms, serum thyroxine and TRAb, thyroid ultrasound and orbital computed tomography. Template material for amplifying TCR beta CDR3 regions consisted of RNA transcripts. Using the HTBI primer set, a first-round RT-PCR was run on the TCR CDR3. TCRdb analysed the multiplex PCR reads with MiXCR anew, one entry per CDR3 protein. The sample includes 600,000 or so distinct CDR3 sequences, approximately 44% of them seen just once.

Material: peripheral blood or thyroid tissue (not recorded which). The chain combines TRBV10-2 with TRBJ1-2; D unclear. The TCR sequence derives from a woman aged 18 to 35 with Graves' hyperthyroidism. The CDR3 DNA is TGCGCCAGCAGTGAGCTTGAGAACTATGGCTACACCTTC. Translation: CASSELENYGYTF.